Given below is one T cell receptor (beta chain) in context. The data belong to a study of blood T cell dynamics during melanoma immunotherapy. The repertoire was sequenced with immunoSEQ multiplex PCR; TCRdb's copy has only in-frame clones and lacks some. The sample has 17,000 or so clones; about 80% are singletons. The CDR3 totals 14 residues. Trimming removed 5 bases at V and 4 bases at J, with 15 bases between. Germline values: CDR1 SGHRS, CDR2 YFSETQ. Specified time point: pre-treatment baseline. Sequenced here: blood, sampled from a patient treated with checkpoint blockade. The clonotype was recovered from a human donor with melanoma. The rearrangement uses TRBV5-1 and TRBJ2-5; tentative D call: TRBD1 (6 bases). The CDR3 DNA reads as TGCGCCAGCAGTAAGTCTACAGGGACAGAGACCCAGTACTTC. It is translated as CASSKSTGTETQYF.